The 6 T cell receptor beta chains below were found in one sample sequenced in a study of post-analysis software for immune sequencing data. Broader study findings: Roughly five TRBV segments were more frequent in patients than controls; TRBV5-6, TRBV5-1 and TRBV20-1 belonged to this group.

TCR beta cDNA libraries included unique molecular identifiers. TCRdb re-called the PCR reads through MiXCR, storing one row per CDR3 protein. The top ten hold around 4.8% of the sample, which has 250,000 to 300,000 distinct CDR3 sequences, 36% seen once. These TCRs are of unknown antigen specificity. Sequencing input: blood. All receptors derive from a girl aged 10 to 17 with multiple sclerosis.

Ten or more counts support this clonotype. The chain carries TRBV6-5 and TRBJ2-5, with 7 bases matching TRBD1. V lost 0 bases, J lost 3 bases, and 7 bases stayed unmatched. CDR1 is MNHEY and CDR2 is SVGAGI in the germline V gene. There are 16 residues in the CDR3. DNA for the CDR3: TGTGCCAGCAGTTACTCGCTCCGACAGGGAAAAGAGACCCAGTACTTC. Amino acids: CASSYSLRQGKETQYF.

This clonotype has ten or more counts. The chain carries TRBV20-1 and TRBJ1-2; D is unresolved. The CDR3 consists of 15 residues. Trimming took 0 bases from V and 6 from J, leaving 17 bases between them. The germline gives CDR1 DFQATT, CDR2 SNEGSKA (reference sequence). The CDR3 DNA reads TGCAGTGCTAGAGATCCGACGCGAGATACGGATGGCTACACCTTC. Protein sequence: CSARDPTRDTDGYTF.

Comment on this clonotype: This clone may be a read error of a much larger clone one base away. V is TRBV4-1 and J is TRBJ1-6; D is perhaps TRBD1 (5 bases). The CDR3 is 16 residues long. The ends were cut back, 3 bases at V and 3 bases at J, with 12 bases in the middle. Germline-derived CDR1 and CDR2 are MGHRA and YSYEKL. The CDR3 nucleotides read TGCGCCAGCAGCCAGGACGGGGGGTTCTATAATTCACCCCTCCACTTT. It yields the protein CASSQDGGFYNSPLHF.

CDR3: CAWSVREGRNEQYF. CDR3 nucleotide sequence: TGTGCCTGGAGTGTGCGGGAGGGGCGCAATGAGCAGTACTTC. This chain uses TRBV30 with TRBJ2-5, with 9 bases lining up with TRBD2. CDR3 size: 14 residues. Looked up from germline, CDR1 is GTSNPN and CDR2 is SVGIG (reference sequence). After removal of 0 bases from V and 11 bases from J, the junction contained 10 bases not matched to a gene.

V is TRBV29-1 and J is TRBJ2-1; TRBD1 might be the D (5 bases). Germline assignment: CDR1 SQVTM and CDR2 ANQGSEA. The CDR3 consists of 14 residues. Between the trimmed V and J ends, which lost 2 bases and 7 bases, there was a span of 15 bases. CDR3 DNA sequence: TGCAGCGTTGAAATCCAGGGCAAGGGGAATGAGCAGTTCTTC. Translation gives CSVEIQGKGNEQFF.

This clonotype was seen many times. This chain connects TRBV3-1 to TRBJ1-4, with D possibly matching TRBD1 (5 bases). Deletions cut 0 bases from V and 11 bases from J, with 10 bases between. Germline loops: CDR1 LGHDT, CDR2 YNNKEL (reference sequence). The CDR3 has 13 residues. The CDR3 protein is CASSQDRVGKLFF. CDR3 sequence (DNA): TGTGCCAGCAGCCAAGACAGGGTCGGGAAACTGTTTTTT.